This T cell receptor (beta chain) came from a study of blood T cell repertoires in COVID-19. Background on the study: Sites across the United States, Italy and Spain contributed samples from acute and convalescent COVID-19. The cDNA or gDNA used as material had been derived from T cells, B-cell-depleted T cells, or PBMCs.

Source study methods: Scientists estimated how many nucleated cells there were by amplifying reference gene primers. TCRdb's table, derived via immunoSEQ multiplex PCR, lists solely in-frame clones and lacks some. The V and J calls and the clone size are those of that table, but D and trimming were determined from the DNA. The sample consists of some 290,000 clones, roughly 79% of them appearing once. The clonotype was recovered from a woman aged 55-75 years with active or convalescent COVID-19. The sequenced sample was peripheral blood.

The CDR3 region is CASSLDRGLGSGYTF. The CDR3 nucleotides read TGCGCCAGCAGCTTGGACAGGGGTTTAGGGTCTGGCTACACCTTC. V usage is TRBV5-1 and J usage is TRBJ1-2; 7 nucleotides match TRBD1. V lost 0 bases to trimming and J lost 7 bases; unmatched junction nucleotides: 9. CDR1 and CDR2 from the germline V gene are SGHRS and YFSETQ. The CDR3 contains 15 residues.